This record concerns one T cell receptor beta chain sequence. The data are from a study of shared clonotypes between healthy human individuals. Naive CD8 populations comprised CD45RO-negative cells positively selected for CCR7, excluding terminally differentiated effector memory CD45RA+ cells. Germline loops: CDR1 LNHDA, CDR2 SQIVND (reference sequence). Trimming cost V 3 bases and J 7 bases, with 16 bases left between them. The CDR3 is 14 residues long. Libraries were prepared by immunoSEQ multiplex PCR; TCRdb keeps only in-frame clonotypes and omits some of them. This table has about 2.2 million clones, 93% appearing once.

V and J are TRBV19 and TRBJ2-7, with D unclear. Sequenced input: naive CD8+ T cells from PBMCs. The sequence derives from a man aged 18 to 29 in good health. Some clones in this sample may be carry-over from other donors' samples. CDR3 protein: CASSIALRALEQYF. CDR3 bases: TGTGCCAGTAGTATCGCCTTAAGAGCTTTGGAGCAGTACTTC.